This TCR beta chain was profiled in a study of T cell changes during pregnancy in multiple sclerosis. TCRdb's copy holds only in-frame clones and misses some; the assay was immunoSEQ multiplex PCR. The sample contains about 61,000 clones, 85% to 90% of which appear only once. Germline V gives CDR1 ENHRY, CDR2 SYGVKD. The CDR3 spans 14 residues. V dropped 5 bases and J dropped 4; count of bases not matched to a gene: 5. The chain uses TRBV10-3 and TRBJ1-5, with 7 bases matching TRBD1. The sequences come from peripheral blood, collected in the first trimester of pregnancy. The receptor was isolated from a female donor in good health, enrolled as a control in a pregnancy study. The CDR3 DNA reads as TGTGCCATCAGTCCACAGGGGACTAATCAGCCCCAGCATTTT. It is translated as CAISPQGTNQPQHF.